This entry lists 17 T cell receptor beta chains sequenced from one sample in a study of blood T cell repertoires in COVID-19. Clones were read by immunoSEQ multiplex PCR, and TCRdb kept only the in-frame ones, dropping some. Of 190,000 or so clones detected, 86% appear once; the ten largest clones hold more than 0.7%. Sequenced input: peripheral blood. These receptors originate from a woman between 65 and 79 years old with acute or convalescent COVID-19.

The chain combines TRBV7-8 with TRBJ2-5; D remains unclear. Germline assignment: CDR1 SGHVS and CDR2 FQNEAQ. The CDR3 is made up of 15 amino acids. Trimming pared 5 bases from V and 1 base from J, leaving 14 bases between. Here the CDR3 DNA reads TGTGCCAGCAGCGAATCGACTGAAATCCAAGAGACCCAGTACTTC. Its translation is CASSESTEIQETQYF. The variable domain in full, completed from reference TRBV7-8 and TRBJ2-5, reads GAGVSQSPRYKVAKRGQDVALRCDPISGHVSLFWYQQALGQGPEFLTYFQNEAQLDKSGLPSDRFFAERPEGSVSTLKIQRTQQEDSAVYLCASSESTEIQETQYFGPGTRLLVL.

The rearrangement joins TRBV4-1 to TRBJ2-7, with D maybe TRBD1 (6 bases). V was trimmed by 0 bases and J by 6 bases, leaving 15 bases between them. Germline V CDR1 and CDR2: MGHRA, YSYEKL. CDR3 length: 15 amino acids. This CDR3 is CASSQERAGASEQYF. CDR3 DNA: TGCGCCAGCAGCCAAGAACGGGCAGGGGCCAGCGAGCAGTACTTC.

The chain recombines TRBV19 with TRBJ1-4; no clear D gene. In germline, CDR1 is LNHDA, CDR2 SQIVND (reference sequence). The CDR3 has 14 residues. The V and J ends lost 5 bases and 5 bases respectively, with 12 bases between them. CDR3 nucleotide sequence: TGTGCCAGTAGTGATAGCAGAGTGAATGAAAAACTGTTTTTT. Translation: CASSDSRVNEKLFF.

A single count supports this clone. This sequence joins TRBV27 and TRBJ2-1; TRBD1 might be the D (5 bases). Germline CDR1 is MNHEY and CDR2 is SMNVEV (reference sequence). V was trimmed by 4 bases and J by 6 bases, leaving 19 bases between them. CDR3 length: 16 amino acids. CDR3 amino acids: CASSSPWGLPGNEQFF. The CDR3, as DNA: TGTGCCAGCAGTTCCCCGTGGGGCCTCCCGGGCAATGAGCAGTTCTTC.

The chain joins TRBV6-9 to TRBJ2-1; 12 bases are a match to TRBD2. From germline, CDR1 is MNHGY and CDR2 SVAAGI. The V and J ends lost 5 bases and 0 bases, in that order; junction bases with no gene match: 11. CDR3 size: 19 residues. The CDR3 protein is CASSQPRTSGASSYNEQFF. Written as DNA, the CDR3 is TGTGCCAGCAGTCAACCACGGACTAGCGGGGCAAGCTCCTACAATGAGCAGTTCTTC.

This chain joins TRBV7-8 and TRBJ1-2, with D perhaps TRBD1 (5 bases). The V and J ends lost 1 base and 4 bases respectively, with 10 bases between them. This CDR3 has 14 amino acids. Germline CDR1 and CDR2: SGHVS and FQNEAQ. The CDR3 bases are TGTGCCAGCAGCTTAGTAGGGGAGGGCTATGGCTACACCTTC. Protein: CASSLVGEGYGYTF. The full variable domain, completed using reference TRBV7-8 and TRBJ1-2, is GAGVSQSPRYKVAKRGQDVALRCDPISGHVSLFWYQQALGQGPEFLTYFQNEAQLDKSGLPSDRFFAERPEGSVSTLKIQRTQQEDSAVYLCASSLVGEGYGYTFGSGTRLTVV.

The chain links TRBV29-1 to TRBJ2-2; D possibly corresponds to TRBD2 (5 bases). The CDR3 extends over 13 amino acids. Germline-derived CDR1 and CDR2 are SQVTM and ANQGSEA. V lost 4 bases, J lost 3 bases, and 9 bases lay in between. As DNA, the CDR3 is TGCAGCGTTGGGCTAGCCGACACCGGGGAGCTGTTTTTT. Encoded protein: CSVGLADTGELFF.

V is TRBV2 and J is TRBJ2-1, with 8 bases matching TRBD2. Germline CDR1 SNHLY, CDR2 FYNNEI. The CDR3 sequence is 15 residues long. Losses at the gene ends were 6 bases for V and 6 bases for J; bases not matched to a gene: 10. The DNA of the CDR3 is TGTGCCAGCAGCGCACCTAGCGGGTTAACCAATGAGCAGTTCTTC. Its protein is CASSAPSGLTNEQFF.

The J gene is TRBJ2-1, the V gene TRBV7-9; D remains ambiguous. Germline V gives CDR1 SEHNR, CDR2 FQNEAQ (reference sequence). The CDR3 contains 13 residues. V was shortened by 5 bases and J by 6 bases, with 11 bases between the two germline ends. The CDR3 nucleotides read TGTGCCAGCAGCCTCACAGAAGGCAATGAGCAGTTCTTC. This codes for CASSLTEGNEQFF.

This rearrangement joins TRBV10-3 to TRBJ2-7; TRBD2 agrees at 10 bases. The CDR3 length is 16 residues. V trimming: 0 bases; J trimming: 2 bases; junction bases outside the gene matches: 4. Per the germline V gene, CDR1 is ENHRY and CDR2 is SYGVKD. The CDR3 DNA sequence: TGTGCCATCAGTGAGTCACAGCGGGAGGGAGCCTACGAGCAGTACTTC. Amino acid sequence: CAISESQREGAYEQYF.

The chain uses TRBV6-5 and TRBJ1-1, with D maybe TRBD1 (5 bases). The V end lost 5 bases, the J end lost 5 bases, and 15 bases lay between the germline ends. The germline V gene encodes CDR1 MNHEY and CDR2 SVGAGI. CDR3 length: 14 residues. DNA of the CDR3: TGTGCCAGCAGTACGGGACTGGCGGGGACTGAAGCTTTCTTT. Its protein is CASSTGLAGTEAFF.

The V and J genes are TRBV12-3 or TRBV12-4 and TRBJ1-3; D gene unclear. CDR3 size: 11 residues. V lost 8 bases, J lost 1 base, and 3 bases lay in between. The CDR3 bases are TGTGCCAGCTCGTCTGGAAACACCATATATTTT. Its translation is CASSSGNTIYF.

This clone was observed a single time. In DNA, the CDR3 is TGTGCCAGCAGTTACTCGACAGGGGGCGGGCAAGAGACCCAGTACTTC. It encodes CASSYSTGGGQETQYF. J is TRBJ2-5 and V is TRBV6-5; 10 positions match TRBD1. Germline lookup yields CDR1 MNHEY and CDR2 SVGAGI. V was clipped by 0 bases and J by 2 bases; unmatched bases: 3. This CDR3 has 16 amino acids.

The rearrangement links TRBV28 to TRBJ1-2, with TRBD1 matching 8 bases. The CDR3 sequence is 17 residues long. J gave up 6 bases and V 1 base, and 13 bases lay outside the gene matches. The germline V gene has CDR1 MDHEN and CDR2 SYDVKM. CDR3 in DNA: TGTGCCAGCAGTTTATACCTCGGGGGCAGGGGGCATGATGGCTACACCTTC. It specifies CASSLYLGGRGHDGYTF.

This CDR3 is CASSDRQGVYNEQFF. The CDR3 nucleotides are TGTGCCAGCAGTGACCGACAGGGGGTTTACAATGAGCAGTTCTTC. The rearrangement links TRBV6-4 to TRBJ2-1; 9 nucleotides agree with TRBD1. The V and J ends lost 2 bases and 4 bases, in that order; junction bases with no gene match: 3. CDR3 length: 15 amino acids. In germline, CDR1 is MRHNA, CDR2 SNTAGT.

This chain's CDR3 is CASIGQLSYGYTF. The DNA of the CDR3 is TGTGCCAGCATCGGACAGTTGAGCTATGGCTACACCTTC. The chain uses TRBV28 and TRBJ1-2, with D possibly TRBD1 on 6 matching bases. Germline loops: CDR1 MDHEN, CDR2 SYDVKM. The V end lost 7 bases, the J end lost 4 bases, and 13 bases lay between the germline ends. The CDR3 runs to 13 residues.

This chain connects TRBV11-3 to TRBJ2-7; 9 bases are shared with TRBD2. CDR3 size: 14 residues. The germline gives CDR1 SGHNT, CDR2 YENEEA. V shed 5 bases, J shed 6 bases, and the junction held 8 bases outside the gene matches. CDR3 DNA: TGTGCCAGCAGCCTTAGCGGGAGTGTTGGCGAGCAGTACTTC. Amino acid sequence: CASSLSGSVGEQYF.